This T cell receptor beta chain was found in a study of immune evolution from preneoplasia to lung adenocarcinoma. This table comes from immunoSEQ multiplex PCR, and its TCRdb copy is limited to in-frame clones, with some not included. The data contain around 8,200 clones, more than 75% of them seen just once; the ten biggest clones take up around 2.8%. This clone was seen a single time. Between the trimmed V and J ends, which lost 5 bases and 3 bases, there was a span of 13 bases. Germline values: CDR1 SEHNR, CDR2 FQNEAQ (reference sequence). The CDR3 length is 15 residues. J is TRBJ1-4 and V is TRBV7-9; D gene uncertain. The clonotype was recovered from an older person with lung adenocarcinoma. The sample taken for sequencing was FFPE minimally invasive lung adenocarcinoma tissue. In nucleotides, the CDR3 is TGTGCCAGCAGCCTGGCAGTAGCAGCTAATGAAAAACTGTTTTTT. As protein: CASSLAVAANEKLFF.